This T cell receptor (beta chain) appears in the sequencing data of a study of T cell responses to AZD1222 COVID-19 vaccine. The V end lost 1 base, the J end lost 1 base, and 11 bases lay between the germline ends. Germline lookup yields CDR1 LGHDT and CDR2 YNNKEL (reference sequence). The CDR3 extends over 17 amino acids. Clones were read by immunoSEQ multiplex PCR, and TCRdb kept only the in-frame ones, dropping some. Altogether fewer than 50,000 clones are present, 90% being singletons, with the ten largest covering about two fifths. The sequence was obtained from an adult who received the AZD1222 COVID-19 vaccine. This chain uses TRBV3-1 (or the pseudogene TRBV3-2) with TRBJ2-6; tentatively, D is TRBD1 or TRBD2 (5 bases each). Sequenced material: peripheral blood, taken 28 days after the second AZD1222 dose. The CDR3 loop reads CASSQVQGASGANVLTF. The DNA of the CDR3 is TGTGCCAGCAGCCAAGTGCAGGGAGCGTCTGGGGCCAACGTCCTGACTTTC.